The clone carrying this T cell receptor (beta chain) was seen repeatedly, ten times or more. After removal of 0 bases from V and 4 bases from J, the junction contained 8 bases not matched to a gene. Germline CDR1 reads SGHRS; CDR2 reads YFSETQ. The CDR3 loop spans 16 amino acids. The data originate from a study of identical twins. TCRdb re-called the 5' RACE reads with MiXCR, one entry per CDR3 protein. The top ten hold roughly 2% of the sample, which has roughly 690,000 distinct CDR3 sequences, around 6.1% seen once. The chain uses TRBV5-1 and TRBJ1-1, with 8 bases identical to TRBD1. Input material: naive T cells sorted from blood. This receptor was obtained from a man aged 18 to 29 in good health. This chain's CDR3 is CASSLGSGTGGTEAFF. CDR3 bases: TGCGCCAGCAGCTTGGGGTCCGGGACAGGTGGCACTGAAGCTTTCTTT.